These T cell receptor beta chains were read from a single sample in a study of blood T cell repertoires in COVID-19. TCRdb keeps only in-frame clones here, not all; method: immunoSEQ multiplex PCR. Of approximately 92,000 clones listed, roughly 72% were seen once; the top ten hold approximately 23%. Sequenced material: peripheral blood. Receptors were obtained from a woman aged 60-75 years in a cohort sampled during active or convalescent COVID-19. Each CDR3 is given with its conserved first and last residue. D genes are given only for firm matches. The listing skips clone size in some rows; elsewhere it reads once, few, many or a size class.

>TRBD2|TRBV19|TRBJ2-1|-
TGTGCCAGTAGTACCTCCACCCGGGACTACCGCACGTACAATGAGCAGTTCTTC
CASSTSTRDYRTYNEQFF
>TRBD2|TRBV6-6|TRBJ2-2|few
TGTGCCAGCAAGCGGGACCTGAACACCGGGGAGCTGTTTTTT
CASKRDLNTGELFF
>TRBD1|TRBV18|TRBJ1-2|-
TGTGCCAGCTCACGAAGGGACAGGAACTCCTATGGCTACACCTTC
CASSRRDRNSYGYTF
>TRBD2|TRBV9|TRBJ2-3|once
TGTGCCAGCAGCGTAAAAAAAGCGGGGGGGCCGAGCACAGATACGCAGTATTTT
CASSVKKAGGPSTDTQYF
>-|TRBV5-1|TRBJ1-1|-
TGCGCCAGCAGCCCCAGGACACAACGCAACACTGAAGCTTTCTTT
CASSPRTQRNTEAFF
>TRBD1|TRBV5-4|TRBJ2-1|-
TGTGCCAGCAGCGGACAGGGGGCTGGCTACAATGAGCAGTTCTTC
CASSGQGAGYNEQFF
>TRBD1|TRBV9|TRBJ1-6|few
TGTGCCAGCAGCCCTCGACAGGGGGCTATAGCCCTCCCGGGATTATATAATTCACCCCTCCACTTT
CASSPRQGAIALPGLYNSPLHF
>-|TRBV7-2|TRBJ2-1|-
TGTGCCAGCAGCTTCCGGTGGGGCACGGAGCAGTTCTTC
CASSFRWGTEQFF
>-|TRBV5-5|TRBJ2-3|-
TGTGCCAGCAGCTTGATAGCGGGCACAGATACGCAGTATTTT
CASSLIAGTDTQYF
>-|TRBV7-2|TRBJ2-3|-
TGTGCCAGCAGCTTATATGGTGCAGGGTCAGATACGCAGTATTTT
CASSLYGAGSDTQYF
>TRBD2|TRBV4-1|TRBJ2-7|few
TGCGCCAGCAGCCTAATTACTAGCGGGACCTACGAGCAGTACTTC
CASSLITSGTYEQYF
>-|TRBV6-6|TRBJ1-5|-
TGTGCCAGCAAGGGTGGTCAGGGAACCAATCAGCCCCAGCATTTT
CASKGGQGTNQPQHF
>TRBD1|TRBV2|TRBJ1-1|-
TGTGCCAGCAAGCGGGGACAGGGGGCGGTAAAAACTGAAGCTTTCTTT
CASKRGQGAVKTEAFF
>-|TRBV27|TRBJ2-3|-
TGTGCCAGCAGTTTACGCCCTTCGGGGGTGGCAGATACGCAGTATTTT
CASSLRPSGVADTQYF
>TRBD1|TRBV6-5|TRBJ2-7|-
TGTGCCAGCAATCCCGGGACAGGGGTGGACGAGCAGTACTTC
CASNPGTGVDEQYF
>TRBD1|TRBV5-1|TRBJ2-3|few
TGCGCCAGCAGCGTACAGGGGGCAACAGATACGCAGTATTTT
CASSVQGATDTQYF
>TRBD1|TRBV5-1|TRBJ1-5|-
TGCGCCAGCCGCGGGACAGGGGGCTGGAGCAATCAGCCCCAGCATTTT
CASRGTGGWSNQPQHF
>TRBD1|TRBV13|TRBJ1-1|once
TGTGCCAGCAGCTTAGTGACAGGGGCCACTGAAGCTTTCTTT
CASSLVTGATEAFF
>TRBD2|TRBV27|TRBJ2-1|few
TGTGCCAGCAGCGAAGGGACTAGCGGGGGCTACAATGAGCAGTTCTTC
CASSEGTSGGYNEQFF
>-|TRBV5-1|TRBJ1-4|-
TGCGCCAGCAGCTTTTTTCCGGGACGGGACTATGAAAAACTGTTTTTT
CASSFFPGRDYEKLFF
>TRBD1|TRBV14|TRBJ2-7|few
TGTGCCAGCAGCCAAGATGGGACAGGGTTCTCCGAGCAGTACTTC
CASSQDGTGFSEQYF
>TRBD2|TRBV29-1|TRBJ2-5|-
TGCAGCGCCCCCTCTAGCGGGGGGGCATGGGAGACCCAGTACTTC
CSAPSSGGAWETQYF
>-|TRBV7-8|TRBJ2-7|-
TGTGCCAGCAGCTTAGACAGGGAATCGACCTACGAGCAGTACTTC
CASSLDRESTYEQYF
>TRBD1|TRBV3-1/TRBV3-2|TRBJ2-3|few
TGTGCCAGCAGCTTCTCCGGGACAGGGGTCTTTAGCACAGATACGCAGTATTTT
CASSFSGTGVFSTDTQYF
>TRBD2|TRBV20-1|TRBJ2-3|-
TGCAGTGCTAGTAGAGCGGGGGGGCCTGACCTCATCACAGATACGCAGTATTTT
CSASRAGGPDLITDTQYF
>-|TRBV2|TRBJ1-5|few
TGTGCCAGCAGACCGGACACCGGATATCAGCCCCAGCATTTT
CASRPDTGYQPQHF
>-|TRBV9|TRBJ1-2|-
TGTGCCAGCAGCGTAGGGGGAGGGTGGGGCTATGGCTACACCTTC
CASSVGGGWGYGYTF
>TRBD1|TRBV28|TRBJ1-6|-
TGTGCCAGCAGTTCAGGGGGACATACCCTAGGGTCACCCCTCCACTTT
CASSSGGHTLGSPLHF
>-|TRBV5-6|TRBJ1-5|few
TGTGCCAGCAGCTTGGGCCCTACCGGACAACTCCAGCCCCAGCATTTT
CASSLGPTGQLQPQHF
>TRBD1|TRBV5-1|TRBJ2-3|-
TGCGCCAGCAGCTTAAGAGGGACAGGGCCCGCAGATACGCAGTATTTT
CASSLRGTGPADTQYF
>-|TRBV14|TRBJ2-1|once
TGTGCCAGCAGCCAACGGGGGAGCTACAATGAGCAGTTCTTC
CASSQRGSYNEQFF
>-|TRBV5-5|TRBJ2-7|-
TGTGCCAGCAGCTTGGGTATCTACGAGCAGTACTTC
CASSLGIYEQYF
>-|TRBV19|TRBJ1-3|-
TGTGCCAGTAGCCAAGGGAGCTCTGGAAACACCATATATTTT
CASSQGSSGNTIYF
>-|TRBV6-5|TRBJ1-5|-
TGTGCCAGCAGATCAGGGTACAATCAGCCCCAGCATTTT
CASRSGYNQPQHF
>-|TRBV2|TRBJ2-7|-
TGTGCCAGTCAGACAGAATCCTACGAGCAGTACTTC
CASQTESYEQYF
>-|TRBV7-2|TRBJ1-4|-
TGTGCCAGCAGCTTACAGGGCGCAACTAATGAAAAACTGTTTTTT
CASSLQGATNEKLFF
>TRBD2|TRBV6-6|TRBJ2-7|-
TGTGCCAGCAGTTACGTGTCTCTAGCGGCATACGAGCAGTACTTC
CASSYVSLAAYEQYF
>TRBD1|TRBV7-2|TRBJ2-1|-
TGTGCCAGCAGTCTAGGACAGGGGTTCAATGAGCAGTTCTTC
CASSLGQGFNEQFF
>TRBD1|TRBV6-5|TRBJ1-1|-
TGTGCCAGCAACAGGGGGCGAACCGCTGAAGCTTTCTTT
CASNRGRTAEAFF
>-|TRBV19|TRBJ1-5|-
TGTGCCAGTAGTATAAGTTCGGGGGTTCAGCCCCAGCATTTT
CASSISSGVQPQHF
>TRBD2|TRBV7-6|TRBJ2-7|few
TGTGCCAGCAGCCCAAATTTAGCGGGGGGCGCCTACGAGCAGTACTTC
CASSPNLAGGAYEQYF
>TRBD1|TRBV5-1|TRBJ2-7|-
TGCGCCAGCAGCACCTCGGACAGGGCCTACGAGCAGTACTTC
CASSTSDRAYEQYF
>-|TRBV19|TRBJ2-3|-
TGTGCCAGTTCCGCTCCGGGGAGTTCCACCACAGATACGCAGTATTTT
CASSAPGSSTTDTQYF
>TRBD2|TRBV5-1|TRBJ2-3|-
TGCGCCAGCAGCCTTGTGGGAGCGGGGGGGACAGATACGCAGTATTTT
CASSLVGAGGTDTQYF
>-|TRBV2|TRBJ1-2|-
TGTGCCAGCAGTGTCATTCGGGGGGTCGGTGGCTACACCTTC
CASSVIRGVGGYTF